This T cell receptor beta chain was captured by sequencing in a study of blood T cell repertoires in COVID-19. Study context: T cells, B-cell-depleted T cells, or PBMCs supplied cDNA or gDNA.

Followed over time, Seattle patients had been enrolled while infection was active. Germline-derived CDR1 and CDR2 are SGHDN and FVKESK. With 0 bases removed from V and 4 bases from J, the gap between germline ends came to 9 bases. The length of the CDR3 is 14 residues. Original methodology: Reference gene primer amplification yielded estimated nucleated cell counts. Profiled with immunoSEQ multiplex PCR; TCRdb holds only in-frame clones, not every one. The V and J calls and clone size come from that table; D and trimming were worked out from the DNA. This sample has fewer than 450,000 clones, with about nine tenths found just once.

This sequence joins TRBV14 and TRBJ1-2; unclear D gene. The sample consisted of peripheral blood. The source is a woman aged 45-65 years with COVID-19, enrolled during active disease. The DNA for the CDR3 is TGTGCCAGCAGCCAAGAGCCGAGGGTCTATGGCTACACCTTC. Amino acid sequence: CASSQEPRVYGYTF.